This TCR beta chain stems from a study of OX40 agonist ivuxolimab in advanced cancers. Overall study context: In this trial design, patients received ivuxolimab intravenously at 0.01 to 10 mg/kg every 2 weeks. Of the participants, approximately 40% had some prior anti-PD-1, anti-PD-L1 or anti-CTLA-4 therapy, which was allowed. Study-level findings and limits: At 0.1-3.0 mg/kg, partial responders had clonal expansion among the lowest observed.

CDR1 is MNHEY, CDR2 SVGAGI, per germline. The V gene lost 4 bases and the J gene lost 7 bases, with 8 bases spanning the gap. This CDR3 spans 11 amino acids. Profiled with immunoSEQ multiplex PCR; TCRdb holds only in-frame clones, not every one. Among fewer than 90,000 clones listed, 75% to 95% were seen once. Note on this clone: Its target is not known.

Sample: CD4+ or CD8+ T cells sorted from blood, taken in a trial of the OX40 agonist ivuxolimab. The V call is TRBV6-5, the J call TRBJ2-7; no firm D call. The clonotype originates from an adult with an advanced solid tumor such as melanoma, head and neck, liver or kidney cancer. The CDR3 region is CASSFLVEQYF. In DNA, the CDR3 is TGTGCCAGCAGTTTCCTTGTAGAGCAGTACTTC.